The entry below describes one T cell receptor beta chain. The CDR3 runs to 15 residues. The trim removed 5 bases at V and 7 bases at J, leaving 8 bases unmatched. CDR1 and CDR2 (germline): LNHDA, SQIVND (reference sequence). This sample is drawn from a study of blood T cell repertoires in COVID-19. Study summary: Sites in the United States, Italy and Spain provided acute and convalescent COVID-19 samples. T cells, B-cell-depleted T cells, or PBMCs provided the cDNA or gDNA that served as material.

In the original workflow: Reference gene primer amplification in the assay estimated nucleated cell counts. Here immunoSEQ multiplex PCR was the method, and the copy in TCRdb shows in-frame clones only, minus some. D and trimming come from the DNA, and the V and J calls and clone size come from that table. The sample has 210,000 or so clones, roughly 80% seen once. The V and J genes are TRBV19 and TRBJ2-1; 10 bases fit TRBD2. The sequencing sample was made of peripheral blood. This clonotype was obtained from a human donor in a cohort sampled during active COVID-19. CDR3 sequence: CASSRRAGGGNEQFF. CDR3 bases: TGTGCCAGTAGTCGACGAGCGGGAGGGGGGAATGAGCAGTTCTTC.